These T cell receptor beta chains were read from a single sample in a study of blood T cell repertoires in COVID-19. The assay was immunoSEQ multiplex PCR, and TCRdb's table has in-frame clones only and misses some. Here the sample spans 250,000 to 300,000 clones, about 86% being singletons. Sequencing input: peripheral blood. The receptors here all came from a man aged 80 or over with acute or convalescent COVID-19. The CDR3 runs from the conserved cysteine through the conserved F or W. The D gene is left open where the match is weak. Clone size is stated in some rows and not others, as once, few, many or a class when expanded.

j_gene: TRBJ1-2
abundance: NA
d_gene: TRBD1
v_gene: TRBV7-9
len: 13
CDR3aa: CASSTQGDYGYTF
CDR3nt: TGTGCCAGCAGCACACAGGGGGACTATGGCTACACCTTC

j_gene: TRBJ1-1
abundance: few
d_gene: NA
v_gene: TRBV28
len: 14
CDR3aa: CASNFKTRRTEAFF
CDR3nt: TGTGCCAGCAACTTCAAGACAAGAAGGACTGAAGCTTTCTTT

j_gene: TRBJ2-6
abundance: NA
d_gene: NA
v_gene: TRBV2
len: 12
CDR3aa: CASASGANVLTF
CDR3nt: TGTGCCAGTGCGTCTGGGGCCAACGTCCTGACTTTC

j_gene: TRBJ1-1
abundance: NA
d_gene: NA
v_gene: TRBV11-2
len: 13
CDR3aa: CASSTGTNTEAFF
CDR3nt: TGTGCCAGCAGCACGGGGACAAACACTGAAGCTTTCTTT

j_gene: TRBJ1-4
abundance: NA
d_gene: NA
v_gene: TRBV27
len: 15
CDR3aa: CASSLQTATNEKLFF
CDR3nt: TGTGCCAGCAGTCTACAAACAGCAACTAATGAAAAACTGTTTTTT

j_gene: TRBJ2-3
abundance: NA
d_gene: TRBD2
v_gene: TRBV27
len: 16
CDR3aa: CASSLGLAGYTDTQYF
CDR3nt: TGTGCCAGCAGTTTAGGACTAGCGGGCTACACAGATACGCAGTATTTT

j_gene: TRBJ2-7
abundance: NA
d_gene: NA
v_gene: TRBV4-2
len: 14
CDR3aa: CASSPQQSGDEQYF
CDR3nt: TGTGCCAGCAGCCCCCAACAGTCGGGAGACGAGCAGTACTTC

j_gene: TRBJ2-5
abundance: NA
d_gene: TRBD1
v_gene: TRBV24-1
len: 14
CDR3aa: CATSDPTGSETQYF
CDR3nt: TGTGCCACCAGTGACCCGACAGGGTCGGAGACCCAGTACTTC

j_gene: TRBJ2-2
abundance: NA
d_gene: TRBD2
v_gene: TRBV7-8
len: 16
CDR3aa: CASSSPTSGLSGELFF
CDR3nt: TGTGCCAGCAGCTCGCCGACTAGCGGGTTGTCCGGGGAGCTGTTTTTT

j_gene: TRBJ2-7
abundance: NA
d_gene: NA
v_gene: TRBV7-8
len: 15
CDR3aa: CASSLEGGAGRRPYF
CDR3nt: TGTGCCAGCAGCTTAGAAGGGGGGGCTGGGCGTAGGCCGTACTTC

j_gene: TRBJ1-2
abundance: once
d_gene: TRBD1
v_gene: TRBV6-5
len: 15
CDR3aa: CASRPPGQRIYGYTF
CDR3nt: TGTGCCAGCAGGCCTCCGGGACAGAGGATTTATGGCTACACCTTC

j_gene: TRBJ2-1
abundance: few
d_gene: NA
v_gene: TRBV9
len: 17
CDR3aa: CASSVEGGRDPYNEQFF
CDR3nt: TGTGCCAGCAGCGTCGAGGGGGGGAGGGACCCCTACAATGAGCAGTTCTTC

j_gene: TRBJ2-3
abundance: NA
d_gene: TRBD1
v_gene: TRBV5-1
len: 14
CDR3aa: CASSPDRVIDTQYF
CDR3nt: TGCGCCAGCAGCCCAGACAGGGTTATAGATACGCAGTATTTT

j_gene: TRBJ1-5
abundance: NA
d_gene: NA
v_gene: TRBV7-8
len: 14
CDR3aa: CASSPLRGNQPQHF
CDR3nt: TGTGCCAGCAGCCCTCTCCGTGGCAATCAGCCCCAGCATTTT

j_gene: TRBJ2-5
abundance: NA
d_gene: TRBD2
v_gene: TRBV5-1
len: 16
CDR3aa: CASSTTSAGGPETQYF
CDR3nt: TGCGCCAGCAGCACCACTAGCGCCGGAGGGCCAGAGACCCAGTACTTC

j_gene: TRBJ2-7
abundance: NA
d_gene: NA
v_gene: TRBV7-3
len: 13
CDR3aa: CASSYDKYYEQYF
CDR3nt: TGTGCCAGCAGCTACGACAAGTACTACGAGCAGTACTTC

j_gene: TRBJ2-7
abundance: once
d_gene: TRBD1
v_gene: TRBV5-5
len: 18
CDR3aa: CASSSRTPPATGSYEQYF
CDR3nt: TGTGCCAGCAGCTCGCGAACACCGCCGGCGACAGGGTCCTACGAGCAGTACTTC

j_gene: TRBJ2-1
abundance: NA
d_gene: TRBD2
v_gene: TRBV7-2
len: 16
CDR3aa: CASSPGLAPSYNEQFF
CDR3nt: TGTGCCAGCAGCCCAGGACTAGCGCCGTCCTACAATGAGCAGTTCTTC

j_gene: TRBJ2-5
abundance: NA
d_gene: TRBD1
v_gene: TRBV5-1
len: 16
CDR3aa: CASSSSGTGGTETQYF
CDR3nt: TGCGCCAGCAGTTCCTCCGGGACAGGGGGCACGGAGACCCAGTACTTC

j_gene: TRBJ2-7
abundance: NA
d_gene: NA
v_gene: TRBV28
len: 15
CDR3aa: CASTPVVQSVYEQYF
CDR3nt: TGTGCCAGCACCCCCGTCGTCCAGAGCGTCTACGAGCAGTACTTC

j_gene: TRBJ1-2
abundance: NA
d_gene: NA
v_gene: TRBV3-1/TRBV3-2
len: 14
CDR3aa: CASSQNSGNYGYTF
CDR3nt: TGTGCCAGCAGCCAAAATTCTGGCAACTATGGCTACACCTTC

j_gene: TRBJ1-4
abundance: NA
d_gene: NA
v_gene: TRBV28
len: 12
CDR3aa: CASRGPGEKLFF
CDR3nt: TGTGCCAGCAGGGGGCCCGGGGAAAAACTGTTTTTT

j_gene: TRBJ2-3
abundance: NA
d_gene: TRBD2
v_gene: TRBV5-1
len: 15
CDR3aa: CASSLTGGTTDTQYF
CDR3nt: TGCGCCAGCAGCTTGACGGGGGGAACCACAGATACGCAGTATTTT

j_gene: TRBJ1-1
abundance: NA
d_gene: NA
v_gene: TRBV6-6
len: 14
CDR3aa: CASSASRENTEAFF
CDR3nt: TGTGCCAGCAGCGCCTCGAGGGAGAACACTGAAGCTTTCTTT

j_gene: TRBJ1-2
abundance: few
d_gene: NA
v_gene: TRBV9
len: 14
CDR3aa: CASSPAGHGDGYTF
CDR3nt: TGTGCCAGCAGCCCCGCGGGCCACGGAGATGGCTACACCTTC

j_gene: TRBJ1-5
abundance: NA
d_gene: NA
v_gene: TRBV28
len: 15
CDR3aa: CASSLRGLGSGPQHF
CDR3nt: TGTGCCAGCAGTTTACGGGGTTTAGGTTCTGGGCCCCAGCATTTT

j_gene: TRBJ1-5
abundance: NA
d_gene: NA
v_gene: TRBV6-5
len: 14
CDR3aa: CASSHDMNNQPQHF
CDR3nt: TGTGCCAGCAGCCACGACATGAACAATCAGCCCCAGCATTTT

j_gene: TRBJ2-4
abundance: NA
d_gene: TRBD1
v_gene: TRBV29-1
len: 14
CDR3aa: CSVRTGLNKNIQYF
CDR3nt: TGCAGCGTTAGGACAGGGCTTAACAAAAACATTCAGTACTTC